These 15 T cell receptor beta chains were sequenced from one sample in a study of control samples from healthy donors and cancer patients. Generated by immunoSEQ multiplex PCR, the TCRdb table keeps only in-frame clones and is missing some. The sample contains 140,000 to 150,000 clones, about 89% of which appear only once. Source material: blood. The receptors were gathered from a man aged 30 to 39 in good health.

The V call is TRBV6-1, the J call TRBJ1-6, with D tentatively TRBD1 (5 bases). CDR3 length equals 14 residues. Germline V lookup: CDR1 MNHNS, CDR2 SASEGT. Trimming took off 0 bases at V and 11 bases at J, with 11 bases between the two ends. CDR3 sequence (DNA): TGTGCCAGCAGTGAAGCCCGGGGGGGGACACCCCTCCACTTT. Residues: CASSEARGGTPLHF.

This chain connects TRBV5-6 to TRBJ2-7, with D possibly being TRBD1 or TRBD2 (5 bases each). Trimming removed 0 bases at V and 2 bases at J, with 6 bases between. The germline CDR1 and CDR2 sequences are SGHDT and YYEEEE. The CDR3 contains 13 residues. For the CDR3, the DNA is TGTGCCAGCAGCTTGGGGGGGACCTACGAGCAGTACTTC. This translates into CASSLGGTYEQYF.

CDR3 sequence: CASSVHQPGESYNEQFF. CDR3 nucleotide sequence: TGTGCCAGCAGCGTACATCAACCGGGGGAGTCCTACAATGAGCAGTTCTTC. The chain carries TRBV9 and TRBJ2-1, with D tentatively TRBD2 (6 bases). Looked up from germline, CDR1 is SGDLS and CDR2 is YYNGEE. Trimming took 1 base from V and 1 from J, leaving 15 bases between them. CDR3 length: 17 amino acids.

J is TRBJ1-1 and V is TRBV14, with 7 bases that match TRBD1. Germline CDR1 reads SGHDN; CDR2 reads FVKESK. V shed 0 bases and J 10 bases; nucleotides not matched to a gene: 5. The CDR3 has 13 amino acids. This CDR3 is CASSQEGNRGAFF. The CDR3 bases are TGTGCCAGCAGCCAAGAAGGCAACAGGGGAGCTTTCTTT.

J is TRBJ1-5 and V is TRBV6-4; possibly TRBD1 for D (5 bases). The CDR3 has 15 residues. V shed 3 bases and J shed 1 base, with 10 bases lying between them. Germline V gene lookup returns CDR1 MRHNA and CDR2 SNTAGT. The CDR3 loop reads CASSEEAGSNQPQHF. In nucleotides, the CDR3 is TGTGCCAGCAGTGAGGAGGCAGGGAGCAATCAGCCCCAGCATTTT.

This chain links TRBV5-4 with TRBJ2-3; 11 nucleotides match TRBD2. The V segment lost 2 bases and the J segment 0 bases; nucleotides outside the gene matches: 8. Per germline, CDR1 SGHNT and CDR2 YYREEE (reference sequence). This CDR3 has 18 amino acids. The CDR3 DNA reads TGTGCCAGCAGCTTACAAAGACTAGCGGGGACTAGCACAGATACGCAGTATTTT. It encodes CASSLQRLAGTSTDTQYF.

V usage is TRBV24-1 and J usage is TRBJ2-2; the D call may be TRBD1 or TRBD2 (6 bases each). Germline-derived CDR1 and CDR2 are KGHDR and SFDVKD. The CDR3 length is 15 residues. Trimming took off 5 bases at V and 1 base at J, with 10 bases between the two ends. The CDR3 nucleotides read TGTGCCACCAGTGGGGGGGCGCGGAACACCGGGGAGCTGTTTTTT. Amino acids: CATSGGARNTGELFF.

The chain combines TRBV19 with TRBJ1-3; 7 bases line up with TRBD1. The CDR3 length is 16 residues. Germline values: CDR1 LNHDA, CDR2 SQIVND (reference sequence). With 9 bases clipped from V and 0 bases from J, the junction kept 11 bases outside the gene matches. The CDR3 spells CASGNRGSSSGNTIYF. The DNA for the CDR3 is TGTGCCAGCGGGAACAGGGGTAGTAGCTCTGGAAACACCATATATTTT.

This chain uses TRBV5-1 with TRBJ1-2; tentatively, D is TRBD1 (5 bases). From germline, CDR1 is SGHRS and CDR2 YFSETQ. V lost 6 bases and J 6 bases, leaving 18 bases between the germline ends. The CDR3 spans 14 residues. CDR3 nucleotide sequence: TGCGCCAGCAACCGCCGAGGGGCGCGAAATGGCTACACCTTC. It specifies CASNRRGARNGYTF. The variable domain in full, completed from reference TRBV5-1 and TRBJ1-2, reads KAGVTQTPRYLIKTRGQQVTLSCSPISGHRSVSWYQQTPGQGLQFLFEYFSETQRNKGNFPGRFSGRQFSNSRSEMNVSTLELGDSALYLCASNRRGARNGYTFGSGTRLTVV.

This chain joins TRBV6-5 and TRBJ2-7; the match to TRBD2 covers 7 bases. In germline, CDR1 is MNHEY, CDR2 SVGAGI. The CDR3 spans 15 residues. The V and J ends lost 5 bases and 6 bases, in that order; junction bases with no gene match: 13. In DNA, the CDR3 is TGTGCCAGCAGTAGACGGGAGGATCGAATCTCCGAGCAGTACTTC. Translating gives CASSRREDRISEQYF.

The V gene is TRBV19, the J gene TRBJ1-1, with a tentative D call TRBD1 (5 bases). This CDR3 is built from 13 residues. V lost 10 bases and J lost 5, with 17 bases in between. Germline lookup yields CDR1 LNHDA and CDR2 SQIVND (reference sequence). This CDR3 reads CATLQRGGTEAFF. DNA for the CDR3: TGTGCCACCCTGCAGAGGGGTGGAACTGAAGCTTTCTTT. The whole variable domain, filled in from reference TRBV19 and TRBJ1-1, reads DGGITQSPKYLFRKEGQNVTLSCEQNLNHDAMYWYRQDPGQGLRLIYYSQIVNDFQKGDIAEGYSVSREKKESFPLTVTSAQKNPTAFYLCATLQRGGTEAFFGQGTRLTVV.

On this clone: The junction departs from the called germline gene at one end, perhaps through a read error. The V and J genes are TRBV9 and TRBJ2-3; D not resolved. The CDR3 length is 15 residues. Germline CDR1 reads SGDLS; CDR2 reads YYNGEE. The CDR3 nucleotides are TGTGCCTGCAGCCCTTCCAAACTAAGCACAGATACGCAGTATTTT. Translation gives CACSPSKLSTDTQYF.

The rearrangement links TRBV6-5 to TRBJ1-1; 8 bases match TRBD1. Germline V gene lookup returns CDR1 MNHEY and CDR2 SVGAGI. With V trimmed by 5 bases and J by 1 base, 3 bases remained unmatched. The CDR3 spans 14 residues. The DNA of the CDR3 is TGTGCCAGCAGTCCACAGGGGGGGAACACTGAAGCTTTCTTT. It yields the protein CASSPQGGNTEAFF.

This chain's CDR3 is CASSLDGGYGYTF. The DNA for the CDR3 is TGTGCCAGCAGCTTGGACGGGGGCTATGGCTACACCTTC. The chain uses TRBV5-4 and TRBJ1-2; perhaps TRBD1 as D (5 bases). The CDR3 covers 13 residues. Germline CDR1 and CDR2: SGHNT and YYREEE (reference sequence). V was clipped by 0 bases and J by 4 bases, with 7 bases between them. Variable domain in full (rest from reference TRBV5-4 and TRBJ1-2): ETGVTQSPTHLIKTRGQQVTLRCSSQSGHNTVSWYQQALGQGPQFIFQYYREEENGRGNFPPRFSGLQFPNYSSELNVNALELDDSALYLCASSLDGGYGYTFGSGTRLTVV.

About this clone: A much larger clone lies a single base off, so this may be a read error. The CDR3 spells CASSQDSETQYF. CDR3 bases: TGTGCCAGCAGCCAAGATTCGGAGACCCAGTACTTC. The chain carries TRBV4-2 and TRBJ2-5, with unresolved D. The CDR3 is 12 residues long. The germline CDR1 and CDR2 sequences are LGHNA and YNFKEQ. The ends were cut back, 0 bases at V and 5 bases at J, with 4 bases in the middle.